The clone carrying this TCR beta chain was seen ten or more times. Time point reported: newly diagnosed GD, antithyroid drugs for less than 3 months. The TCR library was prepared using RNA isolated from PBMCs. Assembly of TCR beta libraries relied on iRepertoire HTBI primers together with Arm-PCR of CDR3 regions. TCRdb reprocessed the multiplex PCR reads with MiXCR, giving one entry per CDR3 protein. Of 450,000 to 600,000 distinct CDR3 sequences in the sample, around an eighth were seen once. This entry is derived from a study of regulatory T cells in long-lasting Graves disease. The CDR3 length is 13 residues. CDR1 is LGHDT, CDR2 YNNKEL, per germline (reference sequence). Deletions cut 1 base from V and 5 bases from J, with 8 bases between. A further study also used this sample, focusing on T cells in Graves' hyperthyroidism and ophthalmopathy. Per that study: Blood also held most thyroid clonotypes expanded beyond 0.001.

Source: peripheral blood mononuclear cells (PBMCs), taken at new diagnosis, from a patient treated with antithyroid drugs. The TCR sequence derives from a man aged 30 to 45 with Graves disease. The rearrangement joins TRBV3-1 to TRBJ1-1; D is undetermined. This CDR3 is CASSQGRWTEAFF. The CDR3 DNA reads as TGTGCCAGCAGCCAAGGCAGGTGGACTGAAGCTTTCTTT.